This entry lists 3 T cell receptor beta chains sequenced from one sample in a study of Tregs in tolerant kidney transplant recipients. Data came from immunoSEQ multiplex PCR; TCRdb stores just in-frame clones and leaves some out. The listing contains roughly 48,000 clones. The specimen was CD4+ T cells from blood, collected before the transplant. These receptors all stem from a human donor who received a combined kidney and bone marrow transplant.

Of note for this clone: The CDR3 goes on 3 residues after the read ends, and that part is filled in from the germline J gene. This chain connects TRBV7-3 to TRBJ2-2; tentative D call: TRBD1 (7 bases). The V gene lost 2 bases and the J gene lost 4 bases, with 14 bases spanning the gap. Germline V gives CDR1 SGHTA, CDR2 FQGTGA. This CDR3 contains 16 residues. CDR3 sequence: CASSLYGQEGTGELFF. The part of the CDR3 DNA that was read is TGTGCCAGCAGCTTATACGGACAGGAGGGCACCGGGGAG.

Comment on this clone: The read comes to an end 3 residues before the CDR3 does, leaving the germline J gene to fill in the end. The chain combines TRBV5-4 with TRBJ2-2; D ambiguous. From germline, CDR1 is SGHNT and CDR2 YYREEE (reference sequence). Trimming stripped 3 bases from V and 3 bases from J, with 9 bases between. This CDR3 has 14 amino acids. The CDR3 here is CASSSDLYTGELFF. The CDR3 bases that were read are TGTGCCAGCAGCTCCGACTTATACACCGGGGAG. Using reference TRBV5-4 and TRBJ2-2 for the parts outside the CDR3, the full variable domain is ETGVTQSPTHLIKTRGQQVTLRCSSQSGHNTVSWYQQALGQGPQFIFQYYREEENGRGNFPPRFSGLQFPNYSSELNVNALELDDSALYLCASSSDLYTGELFFGEGSRLTVL.

As for this clone: Read coverage stops 3 residues before the CDR3 terminus; the germline J gene supplies the remainder. The rearrangement links TRBV20-1 to TRBJ1-6; D perhaps matches TRBD1 (5 bases). This CDR3 contains 15 residues. V lost 5 bases and J lost 3, with 14 bases in between. Germline-derived CDR1 and CDR2 are DFQATT and SNEGSKA (reference sequence). CDR3 DNA, as far as it was read: TGCAGTGCTTGCCCTTCAGGGTGCTATAATTCACCC. Amino acid sequence: CSACPSGCYNSP. The whole CDR3 sequence reads CSACPSGCYNSPLHF.